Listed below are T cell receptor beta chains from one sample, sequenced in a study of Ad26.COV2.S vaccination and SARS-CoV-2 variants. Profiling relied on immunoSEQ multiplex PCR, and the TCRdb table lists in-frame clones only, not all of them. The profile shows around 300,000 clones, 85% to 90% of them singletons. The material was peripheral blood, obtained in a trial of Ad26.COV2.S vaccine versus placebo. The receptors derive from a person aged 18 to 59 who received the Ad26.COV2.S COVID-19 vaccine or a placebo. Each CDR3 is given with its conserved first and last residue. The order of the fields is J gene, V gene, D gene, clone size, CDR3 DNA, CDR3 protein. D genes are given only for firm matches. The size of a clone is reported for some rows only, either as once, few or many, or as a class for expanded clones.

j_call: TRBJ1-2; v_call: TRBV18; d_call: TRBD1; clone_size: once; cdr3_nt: TGTGCCAGCTCACCACAGGACAGGGGTCGCTATGGCTACACCTTC; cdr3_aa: CASSPQDRGRYGYTF
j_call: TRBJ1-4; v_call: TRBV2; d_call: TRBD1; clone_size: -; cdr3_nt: TGTGCCAGCAAGGTCGGGACAGTTAATGAAAAACTGTTTTTT; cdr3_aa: CASKVGTVNEKLFF
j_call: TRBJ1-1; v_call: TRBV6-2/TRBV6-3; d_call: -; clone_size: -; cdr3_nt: TGTGCCAGCAGCATTCTAAGGGGGGAAGCTTTCTTT; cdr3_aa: CASSILRGEAFF
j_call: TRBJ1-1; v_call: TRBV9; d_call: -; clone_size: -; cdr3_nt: TGTGCCAGCAGCGTCACAGGGTCCACTGAAGCTTTCTTT; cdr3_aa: CASSVTGSTEAFF
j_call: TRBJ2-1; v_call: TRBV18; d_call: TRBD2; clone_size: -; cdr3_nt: TGTGCCAGCTCACCTGGACTAGGAGGAGGCAATGAGCAGTTCTTC; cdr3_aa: CASSPGLGGGNEQFF
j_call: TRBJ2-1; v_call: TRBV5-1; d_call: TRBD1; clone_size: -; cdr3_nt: TGCGCCAGCAGCGGACAGCTTACTGGACAGGGGCCAAACAATGAGCAGTTCTTC; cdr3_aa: CASSGQLTGQGPNNEQFF
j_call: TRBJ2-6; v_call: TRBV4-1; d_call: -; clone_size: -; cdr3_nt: TGCGCCAGCAGCCAACAGGGTCTAAGCTCTGGGGCCAACGTCCTGACTTTC; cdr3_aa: CASSQQGLSSGANVLTF
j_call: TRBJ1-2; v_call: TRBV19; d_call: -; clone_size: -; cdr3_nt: TGTGCCAGTAGTATGTATGGGGGCGCAGGGACCTTC; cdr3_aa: CASSMYGGAGTF
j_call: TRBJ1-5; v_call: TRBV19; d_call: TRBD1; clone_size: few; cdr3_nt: TGTGCCAGTAGTGTACCGACAGGGGCGAATCAGCCCCAGCATTTT; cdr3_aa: CASSVPTGANQPQHF
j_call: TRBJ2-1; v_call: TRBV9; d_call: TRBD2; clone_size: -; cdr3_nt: TGTGCCAGCAGCGTAGCTACGGGAGGCTCCTACAATGAGCAGTTCTTC; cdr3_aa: CASSVATGGSYNEQFF
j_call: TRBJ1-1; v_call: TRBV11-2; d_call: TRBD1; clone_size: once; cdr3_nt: TGTGCCAGCAGCGACAGGGGGTCTATGGCTTTCTTT; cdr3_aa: CASSDRGSMAFF
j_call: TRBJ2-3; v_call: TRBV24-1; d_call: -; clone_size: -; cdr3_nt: TGTGCCACCAAGTCCCCTACAGATGCGCAGTATTTT; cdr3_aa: CATKSPTDAQYF
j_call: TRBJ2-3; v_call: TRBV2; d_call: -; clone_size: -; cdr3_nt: TGTGCCAGCAGTGGAATAGCGGATGGCACAGATACGCAGTATTTT; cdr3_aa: CASSGIADGTDTQYF
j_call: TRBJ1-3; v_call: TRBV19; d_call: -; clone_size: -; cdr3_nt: TGTGCCAGTAGTATTGCGGGCTACTCTGGAAACACCATATATTTT; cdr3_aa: CASSIAGYSGNTIYF
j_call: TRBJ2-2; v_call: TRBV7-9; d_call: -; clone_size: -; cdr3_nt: TGTGCCAGCAGCTTAGTCGGGCCCGGGGAGCTGTTTTTT; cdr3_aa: CASSLVGPGELFF
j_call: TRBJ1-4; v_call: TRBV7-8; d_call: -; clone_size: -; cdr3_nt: TGTGCCAGCAGCCTGCGGGACGGGTTGGGTGAAAAACTGTTTTTT; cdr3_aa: CASSLRDGLGEKLFF
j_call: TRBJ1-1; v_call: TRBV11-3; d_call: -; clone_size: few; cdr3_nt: TGTGCCAGCAGCTTACAGAACACTGAAGCTTTCTTT; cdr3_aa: CASSLQNTEAFF
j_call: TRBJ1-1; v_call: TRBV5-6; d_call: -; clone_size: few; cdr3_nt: TGTGCCAGCAGCTTTAACAGGGCCATGAACACTGAAGCTTTCTTT; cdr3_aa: CASSFNRAMNTEAFF
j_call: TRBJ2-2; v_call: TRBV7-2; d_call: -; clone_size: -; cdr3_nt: TGTGCCAGCAGCTTAGAGGGGAGCGGTTCCGGGGAGCTGTTTTTT; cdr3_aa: CASSLEGSGSGELFF
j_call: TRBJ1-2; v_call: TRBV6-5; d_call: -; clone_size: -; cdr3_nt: TGTGCCAGCAGTTATGACCTCTATGGCTACACCTTC; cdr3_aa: CASSYDLYGYTF
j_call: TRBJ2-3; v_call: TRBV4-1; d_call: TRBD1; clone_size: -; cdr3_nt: TGCGCCAGCAGCCGCCCGAGTAAGAGAAGAGGACAGGGTGGTGCAGATACGCAGTATTTT; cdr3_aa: CASSRPSKRRGQGGADTQYF
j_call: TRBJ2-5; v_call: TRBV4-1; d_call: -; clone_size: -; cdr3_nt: TGCGCCAGCAGTCGGGGGCCTAGCGGCGATCCCAGGGAGACCCAGTACTTC; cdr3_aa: CASSRGPSGDPRETQYF
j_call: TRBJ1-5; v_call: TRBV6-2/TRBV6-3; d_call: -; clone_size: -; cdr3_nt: TGTGCCAGCAGTCCCGGTAGTAACAATCAGCCCCAGCATTTT; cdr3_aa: CASSPGSNNQPQHF
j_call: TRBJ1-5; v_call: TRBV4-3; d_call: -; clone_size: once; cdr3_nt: TGCGCCAGCAGCCAAGATTTGTGGGCCGAGGATAGCAATCAGCCCCAGCATTTT; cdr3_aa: CASSQDLWAEDSNQPQHF
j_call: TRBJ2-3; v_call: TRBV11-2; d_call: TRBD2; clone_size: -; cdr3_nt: TGTGCCAGCAGCTGGCCGGGACTAGAGGCAGGTTCGAGTACAGATACGCAGTATTTT; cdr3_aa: CASSWPGLEAGSSTDTQYF
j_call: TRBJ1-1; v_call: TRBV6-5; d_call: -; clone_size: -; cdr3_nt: TGTGCCAGCTCGGCAGGGAACACTGAAGCTTTCTTT; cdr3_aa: CASSAGNTEAFF
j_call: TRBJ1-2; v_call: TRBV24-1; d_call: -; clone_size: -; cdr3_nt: TGTGCCACCAGTGCCGAAGGGGTACCTATGGAGGGCTACACCTTC; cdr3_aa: CATSAEGVPMEGYTF
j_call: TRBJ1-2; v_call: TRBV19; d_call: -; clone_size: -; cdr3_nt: TGTGCCAGTAGTTCTCGGGAGAGTGGCGGCTACACCTTC; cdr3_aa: CASSSRESGGYTF
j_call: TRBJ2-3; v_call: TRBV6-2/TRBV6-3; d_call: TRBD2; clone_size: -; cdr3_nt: TGTGCCAGCAGTTACTCTCGCGGGAGGGGCACAGATACGCAGTATTTT; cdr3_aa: CASSYSRGRGTDTQYF
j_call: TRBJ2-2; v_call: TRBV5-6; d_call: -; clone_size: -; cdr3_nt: TGTGCCAGCAGCTTGGCAGGGTTTTTGGCCGGGGAGCTGTTTTTT; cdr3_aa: CASSLAGFLAGELFF
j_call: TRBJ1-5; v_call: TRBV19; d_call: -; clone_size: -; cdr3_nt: TGTGCCAGTAGTGTGCTCGGCGAGCCCCAGCATTTT; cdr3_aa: CASSVLGEPQHF